These 17 T cell receptor beta chains were sequenced from one sample in a study of CXCR3-negative and CXCR3-positive naive CD8 T cells. Study-wide results and limits: Hydrophobicity of TRB CDR3s was greater in CXCR3-positive naive cells than in CXCR3-negative naive cells.

The libraries of TRB cDNA were constructed through 5' RACE using UMI labels. After re-calling the 5' RACE reads, TCRdb lists one entry per CDR3 protein, DNA absent. This table lists some 140,000 distinct CDR3 sequences. These receptors have no known antigen. Specimen: naive CXCR3+ CD8+ T cells from blood. Subset here: CD45RO-CCR7+CD27+CD95- naive CD8+ T cells expressing CXCR3 (TNR3+). The receptor source for this set is a human donor in good health. Some clones in this sample may be carry-over from other donors' samples.

The genes are TRBV7-2 and TRBJ2-7; TCRdb proposes TRBD2, but this gene call is untestable without DNA. The CDR3 consists of 16 residues. CDR1 is SGHTA and CDR2 is FQGNSA in the germline V gene. CDR3 sequence: CASSSRLAGRYYEQYF.

The V call is TRBV9, the J call TRBJ1-3. The CDR3 has 14 residues. Germline CDR1 is SGDLS and CDR2 is YYNGEE. The CDR3 reads CASSGGPIEGTIYF.

The rearrangement links TRBV13 to TRBJ2-3; without DNA, the TCRdb call of TRBD1 cannot be checked. CDR3 length: 15 amino acids. Germline V CDR1 and CDR2: PRHDT, FYEKMQ (reference sequence). CDR3 amino acids: CASSFSGLATDTQYF.

V and J are TRBV6-6 and TRBJ2-1. This CDR3 region has 11 residues. The germline V gene has CDR1 MNHNY and CDR2 SVGAGI (reference sequence). This CDR3 is CASSPSNEQFF.

V and J are TRBV29-1 and TRBJ1-2; as DNA is missing, the TRBD1 call by TCRdb cannot be tested. This CDR3 spans 14 amino acids. The V gene's germline CDR1 is SQVTM and CDR2 ANQGSEA. The CDR3 region is CSVEEGQGASGYTF.

The chain couples TRBV7-9 to TRBJ1-5; no DNA is available, so the TRBD1 call from TCRdb remains unchecked. This CDR3 region has 15 residues. CDR1 is SEHNR, CDR2 FQNEAQ, per germline (reference sequence). The CDR3 sequence is CASGRGGLGNQPQHF. Using reference TRBV7-9 and TRBJ1-5 for the parts outside the CDR3, the full variable domain is DTGVSQNPRHKITKRGQNVTFRCDPISEHNRLYWYRQTLGQGPEFLTYFQNEAQLEKSRLLSDRFSAERPKGSFSTLEIQRTEQGDSAMYLCASGRGGLGNQPQHFGDGTRLSIL.

The chain is built from TRBV15 and TRBJ2-7. Germline V gives CDR1 LNHNV, CDR2 YYDKDF (reference sequence). The CDR3 contains 12 residues. The CDR3: CATSRDLDEQYF.

The chain links TRBV6-2 or TRBV6-3 to TRBJ2-7. Looked up from germline, CDR1 is MNHEY and CDR2 is SVGEGT. The CDR3 consists of 14 residues. CDR3 sequence: CASSYNANPYEQYF.

The chain links TRBV12-3 or TRBV12-4 to TRBJ2-7. The CDR3 spans 16 residues. CDR3 loop: CASSLGQGLKSYEQYF.

The chain combines TRBV11-2 with TRBJ2-7; the D call of TRBD1 rests on TCRdb alone, since no DNA is present to check it. The CDR3 covers 16 residues. CDR1 SGHAT and CDR2 FQNNGV come from the germline V gene. CDR3 sequence: CASSPEGGAILYEQYF.

The V gene is TRBV4-1, the J gene TRBJ1-5. The CDR3 covers 17 residues. Germline V gene lookup returns CDR1 MGHRA and CDR2 YSYEKL. CDR3 region: CASSQDGGAYSNQPQHF.

The chain employs TRBV15 and TRBJ1-2; no DNA is available, so the TRBD1 call from TCRdb remains unchecked. The CDR3 is made up of 14 amino acids. CDR1 LNHNV and CDR2 YYDKDF come from the germline V gene (reference sequence). The CDR3 here is CATSSGTGYYGYTF.

The chain links TRBV5-5 to TRBJ2-1; TCRdb lists TRBD1, though no DNA is available to test this call. Germline values: CDR1 SGHKS, CDR2 YYEKEE (reference sequence). This CDR3 comprises 16 residues. The CDR3 loop reads CASSLVRGLTYNEQFF. The full variable domain, with the rest looked up from reference TRBV5-5 and TRBJ2-1, is DAGVTQSPTHLIKTRGQQVTLRCSPISGHKSVSWYQQVLGQGPQFIFQYYEKEERGRGNFPDRFSARQFPNYSSELNVNALLLGDSALYLCASSLVRGLTYNEQFFGPGTRLTVL.

The gene calls are TRBV28 and TRBJ2-1; absent DNA, TCRdb's TRBD2 call cannot be checked. The CDR3 spans 16 residues. The germline V gene encodes CDR1 MDHEN and CDR2 SYDVKM. CDR3 amino acids: CASSWDLAGVYNEQFF. The full variable domain, completed using reference TRBV28 and TRBJ2-1, is DVKVTQSSRYLVKRTGEKVFLECVQDMDHENMFWYRQDPGLGLRLIYFSYDVKMKEKGDIPEGYSVSREKKERFSLILESASTNQTSMYLCASSWDLAGVYNEQFFGPGTRLTVL.

This chain connects TRBV28 to TRBJ2-3; TCRdb outputs TRBD2, but without DNA this stays unchecked. The CDR3 loop spans 16 amino acids. In germline, CDR1 is MDHEN, CDR2 SYDVKM. CDR3 in amino acids: CASSSPDWLTSDTQYF.

The chain is built from TRBV29-1 and TRBJ2-2; TCRdb designates TRBD1, a call that cannot be tested without DNA. Germline V gene sequence: CDR1 SQVTM, CDR2 ANQGSEA. The CDR3 contains 14 residues. CDR3: CSVEQGTNTGELFF.

The J gene is TRBJ2-5, the V gene TRBV6-5. The germline V gene has CDR1 MNHEY and CDR2 SVGAGI. CDR3 length: 11 amino acids. The chain's CDR3 is CASSYSETQYF.